The entry that follows covers one T cell receptor beta chain sequence. What it recognizes is unknown. Germline CDR1 reads SGHDN; CDR2 reads FVKESK. The CDR3 totals 15 residues. Trimming pared 0 bases from V and 2 bases from J, leaving 8 bases between. These data belong to a study of cytomegalovirus exposure and HLA in healthy donors. Study at large: Earlier, 150 million to 200 million T cells were analyzed, and 90 million to 140 million unique TCR beta sequences were found among them. Genetic ancestry analysis placed over 75% of the roughly 400 donors that were genotyped in the Caucasian-associated cluster. A preliminary data release comprised tens of millions of unique TCRs obtained from HLA-typed donors. Study results and limitations: Three chains tied to CMV proved CMV antigen-specific in vitro.

PCR amplification relied on 60 Vbeta primers (plus 13 Jbeta primers). TCRdb's table, derived via immunoSEQ multiplex PCR, lists solely in-frame clones and lacks some. The sample table sets out roughly 78,000 clones. The sample consisted of PBMCs. This TCR derives from a boy younger than 18 in good health and CMV-seronegative. This chain links TRBV14 with TRBJ2-1; TRBD2 might be the D (5 bases). The CDR3 region is CASSQERAAYNEQFF. For the CDR3, the DNA is TGTGCCAGCAGCCAAGAGCGGGCCGCCTACAATGAGCAGTTCTTC. Full variable domain (remainder filled in from reference TRBV14 and TRBJ2-1): EAGVTQFPSHSVIEKGQTVTLRCDPISGHDNLYWYRRVMGKEIKFLLHFVKESKQDESGMPNNRFLAERTGGTYSTLKVQPAELEDSGVYFCASSQERAAYNEQFFGPGTRLTVL.